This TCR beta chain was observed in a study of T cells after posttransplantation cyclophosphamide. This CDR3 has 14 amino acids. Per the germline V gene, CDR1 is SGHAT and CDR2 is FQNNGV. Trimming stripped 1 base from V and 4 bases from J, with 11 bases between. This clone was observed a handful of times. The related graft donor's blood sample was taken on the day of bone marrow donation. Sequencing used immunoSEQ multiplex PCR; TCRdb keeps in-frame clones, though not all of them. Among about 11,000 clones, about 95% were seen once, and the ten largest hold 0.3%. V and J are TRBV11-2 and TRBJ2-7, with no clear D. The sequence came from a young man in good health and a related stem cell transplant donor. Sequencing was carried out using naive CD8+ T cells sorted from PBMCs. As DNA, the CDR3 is TGTGCCAGCAGCTTAGGTCACGAGGATTACGAGCAGTACTTC. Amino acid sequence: CASSLGHEDYEQYF.